This TCR beta chain was identified in a study of blood T cell repertoires in COVID-19. As processed by the authors: Reference gene primer amplification gave estimated nucleated cell counts. Here immunoSEQ multiplex PCR was the method, and the copy in TCRdb shows in-frame clones only, minus some. From that table come the V and J calls and clone size; the DNA was used to work out D and trimming. The sample records 150,000 to 200,000 clones, more than 75% being singletons. In this sample, this clone turned up once. V lost 4 bases and J lost 10; bases outside the gene matches: 7. The CDR3 has 14 amino acids. Germline CDR1 SGHRS, CDR2 YFSETQ.

Specimen: PBMCs or T cells enriched from blood (not recorded which). V and J are TRBV5-1 and TRBJ2-1, with TRBD2 identical over 11 bases. The clonotype originates from a man aged 35 to 55 who had recovered from COVID-19. The CDR3 DNA reads TGCGCCAGCAGCGGAGTAGCGGGGGGGAAAGAGCAGTTCTTC. Its translation: CASSGVAGGKEQFF.